The 23 T cell receptor beta chains listed next were all sequenced from one sample in a study of T-cell memory formation after mild COVID-19 (dated by TCRdb to about 2021). Libraries were built with 5' RACE. For sequencing, an Illumina NovaSeq 6000 was employed. TCRdb cleaned the public reads at Q25 with fastp, built clones with MiXCR and kept in-frame beta chains. Each CDR3 protein gets just one entry, which takes the most common genes and DNA from the rows behind it. The sample data list some 130,000 distinct CDR3 sequences, and about 6% of these were observed just once. The ten most abundant clones make up approximately 2% of the sample. Source material: PBMCs or a T cell subset sorted from them (not recorded which). These receptors all come from an adult woman who had mild COVID-19 (a few samples of this study predate the infection). The sample titles of this study are shuffled in the database, so cell type and time point are left out; the donor was told from shared clones.

This clonotype appeared many times. The V call is TRBV25-1, the J call TRBJ2-5; D is undetermined. Germline lookup yields CDR1 MGHDK and CDR2 SYGVNS. This CDR3 has 13 amino acids. The V and J ends lost 1 base and 7 bases respectively, with 10 bases between them. This CDR3 reads CASSESDAGTQYF. In nucleotides, the CDR3 is TGTGCCAGCAGTGAATCGGACGCCGGGACCCAGTACTTC.

The sample holds a few counts of this clonotype. The chain recombines TRBV12-3 or TRBV12-4 with TRBJ2-3; D is ambiguous. V lost 5 bases to trimming and J lost 1 base, with 7 bases between them. The CDR3 is made up of 13 amino acids. The CDR3 loop reads CASSRTGTDTQYF. CDR3 nucleotides: TGTGCCAGCAGTCGGACGGGCACAGATACGCAGTATTTT.

This chain connects TRBV5-1 to TRBJ2-7; possibly TRBD2 for D (6 bases). CDR3 length: 14 residues. Trimming stripped 4 bases from V and 4 bases from J, with 15 bases between. In germline, CDR1 is SGHRS, CDR2 YFSETQ. The CDR3 DNA is TGCGCCAGCAGCACTAACGGGAGAGGGTACGAGCAGTACTTC. It is translated as CASSTNGRGYEQYF.

The chain combines TRBV5-1 with TRBJ2-7, with 10 bases fitting TRBD1. Germline V lookup: CDR1 SGHRS, CDR2 YFSETQ. CDR3 length equals 15 residues. V lost 0 bases to trimming and J lost 3 bases; unmatched junction nucleotides: 3. CDR3 region: CASSLVGTGDYEQYF. CDR3 in DNA: TGCGCCAGCAGCTTGGTGGGGACAGGGGACTACGAGCAGTACTTC.

This clonotype was seen at least ten times. The chain combines TRBV12-3 or TRBV12-4 with TRBJ2-7, with 9 bases aligning to TRBD1. This CDR3 spans 14 amino acids. The V gene end was trimmed by 5 bases and the J gene end by 4 bases; junction bases not matched to a gene: 6. CDR3 region: CASSGDRERYEQYF. The DNA of the CDR3 is TGTGCCAGCAGTGGGGACAGGGAACGTTACGAGCAGTACTTC.

A few counts support this clonotype. The rearrangement joins TRBV6-2 or TRBV6-3 to TRBJ2-2; D possibly matches TRBD1 or TRBD2 (5 bases each). Germline V gene lookup returns CDR1 MNHEY and CDR2 SVGEGT. The CDR3 sequence is 13 residues long. Trimming shortened V by 10 bases and J by 3 bases, and 12 bases separated the two germline ends. The DNA for the CDR3 is TGTGCCATACGGGGCCCTTACACCGGGGAGCTGTTTTTT. It specifies CAIRGPYTGELFF.

This clonotype was counted many times. The rearrangement joins TRBV20-1 to TRBJ2-7; 7 nucleotides match TRBD1. Germline lookup yields CDR1 DFQATT and CDR2 SNEGSKA (reference sequence). CDR3 length equals 17 residues. The trim removed 2 bases at V and 2 bases at J, leaving 15 bases unmatched. CDR3 residues: CSARPHSPGQVTYEQYF. Written as DNA, the CDR3 is TGCAGTGCTAGACCTCACTCCCCCGGACAGGTAACCTACGAGCAGTACTTC.

The table lists this clonotype with a few counts. V is TRBV12-3 or TRBV12-4 and J is TRBJ1-2; perhaps TRBD1 as D (6 bases). The CDR3 sequence is 14 residues long. The V and J ends lost 4 bases and 0 bases respectively, with 9 bases between them. In nucleotides, the CDR3 is TGTGCCAGCAGTTCGCAGGGGTCTAACTATGGCTACACCTTC. This encodes CASSSQGSNYGYTF.

This clonotype has more than one count but fewer than ten. The germline gene is not matched at one end of the junction; a read error may be the cause. This rearrangement joins TRBV7-7 to TRBJ2-3, with D perhaps assigned TRBD1 or TRBD2 (5 bases each). The CDR3 has 15 residues. Per germline, CDR1 SSHAT and CDR2 FNYEAQ (reference sequence). In nucleotides, the CDR3 is TGTGCTAGCAGCAAAGGGACGGACCGCACAGATACGCAGTATTTT. Encoded protein: CASSKGTDRTDTQYF.

This clonotype was detected only a few times. V and J are TRBV3-1 and TRBJ1-1; D is unresolved. The germline CDR1 and CDR2 sequences are LGHDT and YNNKEL (reference sequence). This CDR3 comprises 14 residues. V lost 4 bases and J lost 4, with 13 bases in between. The CDR3 loop is CASSPGPLSTEAFF. The CDR3, as DNA: TGTGCCAGCAGCCCCGGACCCCTCAGCACTGAAGCTTTCTTT. Full variable domain (missing parts from reference TRBV3-1 and TRBJ1-1): DTAVSQTPKYLVTQMGNDKSIKCEQNLGHDTMYWYKQDSKKFLKIMFSYNNKELIINETVPNRFSPKSPDKAHLNLHINSLELGDSAVYFCASSPGPLSTEAFFGQGTRLTVV.

This chain links TRBV19 with TRBJ1-5; D ambiguous. The CDR3 runs 13 residues. The germline V gene has CDR1 LNHDA and CDR2 SQIVND (reference sequence). Deletions cut 3 bases from V and 6 bases from J, with 9 bases between. The CDR3 DNA follows: TGTGCCAGTAGTATCGAACGGCGTCAGCCCCAGCATTTT. It encodes CASSIERRQPQHF.

The chain carries TRBV12-3 or TRBV12-4 and TRBJ1-1; D possibly corresponds to TRBD1 (6 bases). The CDR3 totals 13 residues. V was shortened by 3 bases and J by 4 bases, with 9 bases between the two germline ends. CDR3 DNA: TGTGCCAGCAGTTTTGGGGGGCTCACTGAAGCTTTCTTT. The encoded protein is CASSFGGLTEAFF.

The chain employs TRBV24-1 and TRBJ2-5, with TRBD2 matching 13 bases. The germline V gene has CDR1 KGHDR and CDR2 SFDVKD. The CDR3 spans 16 residues. J gave up 6 bases and V 4 bases, and 7 bases lay outside the gene matches. The DNA for the CDR3 is TGTGCCACCAGTGACCACGGACTAGCGGGAGCTCAGACCCAGTACTTC. Protein: CATSDHGLAGAQTQYF.

Many counts were recorded for this clonotype. The V gene is TRBV5-1, the J gene TRBJ2-4; 8 nucleotides line up with TRBD2. Germline V CDR1 and CDR2: SGHRS, YFSETQ. The CDR3 spans 17 residues. V dropped 4 bases and J dropped 8; count of bases not matched to a gene: 17. The CDR3 here is CASSLSGGPRTGDIQYF. The CDR3 coding sequence is TGCGCCAGCAGCCTATCGGGGGGGCCAAGGACCGGAGACATTCAGTACTTC.

This clonotype has at least ten counts. The chain couples TRBV5-1 to TRBJ1-1, with 7 bases lining up with TRBD1. This CDR3 contains 14 residues. Germline CDR1 reads SGHRS; CDR2 reads YFSETQ. The ends lost 6 bases at V and 2 bases at J; junction bases unmatched: 7. CDR3 residues: CASKWDSRNTEAFF. CDR3 in DNA: TGCGCCAGCAAATGGGACAGTCGTAACACTGAAGCTTTCTTT.

The CDR3 is CSAREGGTNYGYTF. The CDR3 bases are TGCAGTGCTAGAGAGGGGGGAACTAACTATGGCTACACCTTC. J is TRBJ1-2 and V is TRBV20-1; possible D gene TRBD1, 5 bases. The CDR3 extends over 14 amino acids. With 0 bases removed from V and 0 bases from J, the gap between germline ends came to 8 bases. Germline CDR1 reads DFQATT; CDR2 reads SNEGSKA (reference sequence).

This clonotype was detected only a few times. The V and J genes are TRBV5-1 and TRBJ1-1, with TRBD1 matching 8 bases. In germline, CDR1 is SGHRS, CDR2 YFSETQ. Trimming took 8 bases from V and 4 from J; bases not matched to a gene: 16. This CDR3 has 16 residues. For the CDR3, the DNA is TGCGCCAGTCGTCAGGGGGCAAGAGACTCCCGCACTGAAGCTTTCTTT. The encoded protein is CASRQGARDSRTEAFF.

In this sample, this clonotype turned up many times. The rearrangement uses TRBV11-3 and TRBJ2-3; D not resolved. Germline V lookup: CDR1 SGHNT, CDR2 YENEEA. V lost 5 bases and J lost 2, with 5 bases in between. The CDR3 runs 12 residues. This CDR3 is CASSLNTDTQYF. Written as DNA, the CDR3 is TGTGCCAGCAGCCTTAACACAGATACGCAGTATTTT.

The table lists this clonotype with many counts. The chain combines TRBV7-9 with TRBJ2-5; D remains ambiguous. Germline V gives CDR1 SEHNR, CDR2 FQNEAQ (reference sequence). The CDR3 sequence is 11 residues long. Between the trimmed V and J ends, which lost 3 bases and 9 bases, there was a span of 8 bases. The CDR3 coding sequence is TGTGCCAGCAGCTTGAATGAGGCCCAGTACTTC. Translation: CASSLNEAQYF.

This clonotype occurred a few times. CDR3 nucleotide sequence: TGTGCCAGCTCACGAGAGACAGGGGCCTACAATGAGCAGTTCTTC. It is translated as CASSRETGAYNEQFF. This chain joins TRBV18 and TRBJ2-1, with 8 nucleotides matching TRBD1. Germline loops: CDR1 KGHSH, CDR2 LQKENI. The CDR3 contains 15 residues. The junction had 4 bases not matched to a gene; V was cut back by 4 bases and J by 2 bases.

This clonotype was observed a few times. CDR3 protein: CASSAGLAGISTDTQYF. CDR3 nucleotides: TGTGCCAGCAGCGCGGGACTAGCGGGGATTAGCACAGATACGCAGTATTTT. V and J are TRBV9 and TRBJ2-3; 13 nucleotides match TRBD2. The CDR3 spans 17 residues. CDR1 and CDR2 from the germline V gene are SGDLS and YYNGEE. V lost 3 bases and J lost 0; bases outside the gene matches: 4.

Regarding this clonotype: A read error may produce the germline difference seen at one junction end. This chain connects TRBV29-1 to TRBJ1-1; no firm D call. Per the germline V gene, CDR1 is SQVTM and CDR2 is ANQGSEA. The CDR3 loop spans 13 amino acids. The CDR3 is CSVEGTLNTEALF. The CDR3 DNA sequence: TGCAGCGTTGAAGGGACTCTGAACACTGAAGCTTTATTT.

Regarding this clonotype: Given a much more abundant clone one base away, this may be a read error. This chain joins TRBV7-2 and TRBJ2-1; D gene ambiguous. The CDR3 consists of 12 residues. Germline lookup yields CDR1 SGHTA and CDR2 FQGNSA. As DNA, the CDR3 is TGTGCCGGCAGCTTAGACTTCGGTGAGCAGTTCTTC. Its protein is CAGSLDFGEQFF.